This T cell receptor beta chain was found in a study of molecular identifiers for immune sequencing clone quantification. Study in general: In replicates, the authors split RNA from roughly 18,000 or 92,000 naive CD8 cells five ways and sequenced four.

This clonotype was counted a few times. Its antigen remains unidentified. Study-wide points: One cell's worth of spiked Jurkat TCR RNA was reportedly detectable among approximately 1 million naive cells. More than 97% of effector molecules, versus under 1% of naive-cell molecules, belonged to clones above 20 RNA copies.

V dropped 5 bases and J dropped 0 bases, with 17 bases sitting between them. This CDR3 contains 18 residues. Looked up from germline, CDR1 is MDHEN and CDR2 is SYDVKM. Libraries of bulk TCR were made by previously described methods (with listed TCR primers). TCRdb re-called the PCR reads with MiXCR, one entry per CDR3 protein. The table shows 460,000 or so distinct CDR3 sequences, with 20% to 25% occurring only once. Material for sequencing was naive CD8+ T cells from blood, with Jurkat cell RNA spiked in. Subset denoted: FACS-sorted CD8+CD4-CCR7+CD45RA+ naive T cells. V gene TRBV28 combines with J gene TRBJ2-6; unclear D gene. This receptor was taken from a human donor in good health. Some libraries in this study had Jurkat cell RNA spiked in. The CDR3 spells CASSTPEALNSGANVLTF. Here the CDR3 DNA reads TGTGCCAGCAGTACCCCTGAAGCGCTCAACTCTGGGGCCAACGTCCTGACTTTC.